Given below is one T cell receptor (beta chain) in context. Its antigen is not known. The data belong to a study of blood T cells in healthy people across ages. The study, taken as a whole, reports: Getting older went along with TCR beta diversity per million T cells dropping roughly linearly.

With a J-beta primer mix and a sample-barcoded 5' primer, a second PCR ran 7 to 11 cycles. Each CDR3 protein is one row after TCRdb ran MiXCR on the 5' RACE reads. The sample shows over a million distinct CDR3 sequences, 35% to 55% of them seen only once. In terms of origin and age, donors were healthy Caucasian individuals from Russia aged roughly 6 to 95. Each sample used at least 6 million PBMCs. The CDR3 has 13 amino acids. V lost 6 bases and J 6 bases, leaving 14 bases between the germline ends. Per germline, CDR1 SGHAT and CDR2 FQNNGV. The genes are TRBV11-2 and TRBJ2-5; tentatively, D is TRBD2 (5 bases). This receptor was identified in a woman aged 55-69 years in good health. The material sequenced was blood. CDR3 region: CASSLARWQTQYF. The CDR3 region has the DNA TGTGCCAGCAGTCTAGCTAGATGGCAGACCCAGTACTTC.